The clone carrying this T cell receptor (beta chain) has just a few counts. Antigen unknown. The data belong to a study of T cell responses to AZD1222 COVID-19 vaccine. General study points: Donors were largely white British and mainly female; clonal diversity was possibly underestimated.

CDR3 length equals 14 residues. The V and J ends lost 2 bases and 2 bases respectively, with 10 bases between them. Germline CDR1 reads LNHDA; CDR2 reads SQIVND (reference sequence). The method was immunoSEQ multiplex PCR; TCRdb's version includes in-frame clones alone and lacks a portion of them. The top ten hold less than 6.5% of the sample, which has over 150,000 clones, almost 90% seen once. This clonotype was obtained from an adult in good health. Sequenced material: peripheral blood, taken on day 0 of AZD1222 vaccination. V gene TRBV19 combines with J gene TRBJ2-7, with D possibly TRBD1 on 5 matching bases. The DNA for the CDR3 is TGTGCCAGTAGTATACAGGCCAGGGCCTACGAGCAGTACTTC. It translates to CASSIQARAYEQYF.